A selection of T cell receptor beta chains follows, all from one sample in a study of cytomegalovirus exposure and HLA in healthy donors. Assay used: immunoSEQ multiplex PCR; TCRdb lists only in-frame clones, some missing. This sample yields 250,000 to 350,000 clones, of which approximately 86% are seen a single time; around 0.96% belongs to the top ten. The sample taken for sequencing was PBMCs. These receptors all come from a man aged 25 to 40 in good health and CMV-seronegative. The CDR3 runs from the conserved cysteine through the conserved F or W. Each record gives: CDR3 DNA, CDR3 protein, D gene, clone size, J gene, V gene. A D gene is named only where the DNA matches it firmly. Some rows mark clone size as missing; the rest say once, few, many or name a class of expanded clone.

CDR3 DNA: TGTGCCAGCACCCGCCGCGGGGGCGGAGAGACCCAGTACTTC; CDR3 protein: CASTRRGGGETQYF; D gene: NA; clone size: NA; J gene: TRBJ2-5; V gene: TRBV6-5
CDR3 DNA: TGTGCCAGCAGCGGACAGGGAGGCAATCAGCCCCAGCATTTT; CDR3 protein: CASSGQGGNQPQHF; D gene: TRBD1; clone size: NA; J gene: TRBJ1-5; V gene: TRBV9
CDR3 DNA: TGTGCCAGCATCCCCTCCCGGGACACTAAATACGAGCAGTACTTC; CDR3 protein: CASIPSRDTKYEQYF; D gene: NA; clone size: NA; J gene: TRBJ2-7; V gene: TRBV6-5
CDR3 DNA: TGCGCCAGCAGCCCTCCCTCGTGGCAGACTGAAGCTTTCTTT; CDR3 protein: CASSPPSWQTEAFF; D gene: NA; clone size: NA; J gene: TRBJ1-1; V gene: TRBV5-1
CDR3 DNA: TGCAGCGTTTTACGGGACAGAGAACCCAAAAACATTCAGTACTTC; CDR3 protein: CSVLRDREPKNIQYF; D gene: TRBD1; clone size: NA; J gene: TRBJ2-4; V gene: TRBV29-1
CDR3 DNA: TGTGCCAGCAGCCATCGGCAGGGATGGTCCTCACCCCTCCACTTT; CDR3 protein: CASSHRQGWSSPLHF; D gene: NA; clone size: NA; J gene: TRBJ1-6; V gene: TRBV14
CDR3 DNA: TGCGCCAGCAGCCCCTTACTAGCGGGGTCGAGTGAGACCCAGTACTTC; CDR3 protein: CASSPLLAGSSETQYF; D gene: TRBD2; clone size: NA; J gene: TRBJ2-5; V gene: TRBV4-1
CDR3 DNA: TGTGCCAGCAGCTCCTACAAGACAGGACTGTACGAGCAGTACTTC; CDR3 protein: CASSSYKTGLYEQYF; D gene: NA; clone size: once; J gene: TRBJ2-7; V gene: TRBV5-4
CDR3 DNA: TGCGCCAGCAGACAAGGGACAGGGAGTTATGAAAAACTGTTTTTT; CDR3 protein: CASRQGTGSYEKLFF; D gene: TRBD1; clone size: NA; J gene: TRBJ1-4; V gene: TRBV4-1
CDR3 DNA: TGTGCCAGCAGCCTCCGCCTGGGTGTTGCGGGGGGCCCACACTACGAGCAGTACTTC; CDR3 protein: CASSLRLGVAGGPHYEQYF; D gene: TRBD2; clone size: NA; J gene: TRBJ2-7; V gene: TRBV7-2
CDR3 DNA: TGTGCCAGCAGTGCAGGGGGCCTGGATGAAGCTTTCTTT; CDR3 protein: CASSAGGLDEAFF; D gene: TRBD1; clone size: NA; J gene: TRBJ1-1; V gene: TRBV6-1
CDR3 DNA: TGCGCCAGCAGCTTGGAGGGGGCGCGCTACGAGCAGTACTTC; CDR3 protein: CASSLEGARYEQYF; D gene: TRBD1; clone size: NA; J gene: TRBJ2-7; V gene: TRBV5-1
CDR3 DNA: TGTGCCAGCAGTTGGGGACAGGAGGTCTACGAGCAGTACTTC; CDR3 protein: CASSWGQEVYEQYF; D gene: TRBD1; clone size: NA; J gene: TRBJ2-7; V gene: TRBV6-1
CDR3 DNA: TGTGCCAGCAGTCGAGACAGGGGGAGTTGGAACGTCCTGACTTTC; CDR3 protein: CASSRDRGSWNVLTF; D gene: TRBD1; clone size: NA; J gene: TRBJ2-6; V gene: TRBV6-5
CDR3 DNA: TGTGCCAGCAGCTTGAGGGGGCGAGGGGCCAACGTCCTGACTTTC; CDR3 protein: CASSLRGRGANVLTF; D gene: TRBD1; clone size: NA; J gene: TRBJ2-6; V gene: TRBV5-6
CDR3 DNA: TGTGCCACGGGCAGGGGCGACGGGGAGCTGTTTTTT; CDR3 protein: CATGRGDGELFF; D gene: NA; clone size: NA; J gene: TRBJ2-2; V gene: TRBV27
CDR3 DNA: TGTGCCAGCAGTTTGCCCAGACCGGACCAGGGAGGACGTGGCTACACCTTC; CDR3 protein: CASSLPRPDQGGRGYTF; D gene: NA; clone size: NA; J gene: TRBJ1-2; V gene: TRBV28
CDR3 DNA: TGCGCCAGCAGCTGGCTAGCGGGGGGATACGAGCAGTACTTC; CDR3 protein: CASSWLAGGYEQYF; D gene: TRBD2; clone size: NA; J gene: TRBJ2-7; V gene: TRBV5-1
CDR3 DNA: TGTGCCTGGGGACAGGGAGATGGCTACACCTTC; CDR3 protein: CAWGQGDGYTF; D gene: TRBD1; clone size: NA; J gene: TRBJ1-2; V gene: TRBV30
CDR3 DNA: TGTGCCATCAGGACAGGGGTAGGCTACGAGCAGTACTTC; CDR3 protein: CAIRTGVGYEQYF; D gene: TRBD1; clone size: NA; J gene: TRBJ2-7; V gene: TRBV10-3
CDR3 DNA: TGTGCCAGCAGCACCGACAGGGGAGGAAACACCATATATTTT; CDR3 protein: CASSTDRGGNTIYF; D gene: TRBD1; clone size: NA; J gene: TRBJ1-3; V gene: TRBV7-8
CDR3 DNA: TGTGCCAGCAGCCTCAGGGGGCTGGGGGAGACCCAGTACTTC; CDR3 protein: CASSLRGLGETQYF; D gene: TRBD1; clone size: NA; J gene: TRBJ2-5; V gene: TRBV6-5
CDR3 DNA: TGTGCCAGCAGTATCACCTATAGCAATCAGCCCCAGCATTTT; CDR3 protein: CASSITYSNQPQHF; D gene: NA; clone size: NA; J gene: TRBJ1-5; V gene: TRBV6-6
CDR3 DNA: TGCGCCAGCAGCCCCCTTAGCTCCTACGAGCAGTACTTC; CDR3 protein: CASSPLSSYEQYF; D gene: NA; clone size: NA; J gene: TRBJ2-7; V gene: TRBV5-1
CDR3 DNA: TGTGCCAGCAGCTTAGATTCAGGGATGAGCAATCAGCCCCAGCATTTT; CDR3 protein: CASSLDSGMSNQPQHF; D gene: NA; clone size: NA; J gene: TRBJ1-5; V gene: TRBV7-2
CDR3 DNA: TGTGCCAGCCGGGACTCCCACCTTGGTTATGGCTACACCTTC; CDR3 protein: CASRDSHLGYGYTF; D gene: NA; clone size: NA; J gene: TRBJ1-2; V gene: TRBV28
CDR3 DNA: TGTGCCAGCAGCTATCCCTCGGGGGGCCCCTACAATGAGCAGTTCTTC; CDR3 protein: CASSYPSGGPYNEQFF; D gene: NA; clone size: NA; J gene: TRBJ2-1; V gene: TRBV11-2
CDR3 DNA: TGTGCCAGCAGTCCAACAGGATACGAAAAACTGTTTTTT; CDR3 protein: CASSPTGYEKLFF; D gene: NA; clone size: NA; J gene: TRBJ1-4; V gene: TRBV7-9
CDR3 DNA: TGTGCCAGCAGCTTAGCGGTTATGGGCGAGCAGTTCTTC; CDR3 protein: CASSLAVMGEQFF; D gene: NA; clone size: NA; J gene: TRBJ2-1; V gene: TRBV7-9
CDR3 DNA: TGCAGCGTTTCAAGGGACAGGGCCTACGAGCAGTACTTC; CDR3 protein: CSVSRDRAYEQYF; D gene: TRBD1; clone size: NA; J gene: TRBJ2-7; V gene: TRBV29-1
CDR3 DNA: TGCGCCAGCAGCTTTTTTCAGGGGGGTTACAATGAGCAGTTCTTC; CDR3 protein: CASSFFQGGYNEQFF; D gene: NA; clone size: NA; J gene: TRBJ2-1; V gene: TRBV5-1
CDR3 DNA: TGTGCCAGCGGGGCAGGGGGGAACAATGAGCAGTTCTTC; CDR3 protein: CASGAGGNNEQFF; D gene: NA; clone size: once; J gene: TRBJ2-1; V gene: TRBV6-6
CDR3 DNA: TGTGCCAGCAGCCAACGGCCCAGCGTAGGAGAGACCCAGTACTTC; CDR3 protein: CASSQRPSVGETQYF; D gene: NA; clone size: NA; J gene: TRBJ2-5; V gene: TRBV14
CDR3 DNA: TGTGCCAGCAGCTTGAGAGGGGGCAGTCAGCCCCAGCATTTT; CDR3 protein: CASSLRGGSQPQHF; D gene: TRBD1; clone size: NA; J gene: TRBJ1-5; V gene: TRBV5-5
CDR3 DNA: TGTGCCAGCAGCCAATCGGTGGAGAGATACTACGAGCAGTACTTC; CDR3 protein: CASSQSVERYYEQYF; D gene: NA; clone size: NA; J gene: TRBJ2-7; V gene: TRBV14
CDR3 DNA: TGTGCCAGCAGTGAGGACAGAAGCTATAACTATGGCTACACCTTC; CDR3 protein: CASSEDRSYNYGYTF; D gene: NA; clone size: NA; J gene: TRBJ1-2; V gene: TRBV2
CDR3 DNA: TGTGCCAGTAGTATAGCACGGGGCACAGATACGCAGTATTTT; CDR3 protein: CASSIARGTDTQYF; D gene: NA; clone size: NA; J gene: TRBJ2-3; V gene: TRBV19
CDR3 DNA: TGCGCCAGCAGCCAAGGGGGAGCAAATAGCAATCAGCCCCAGCATTTT; CDR3 protein: CASSQGGANSNQPQHF; D gene: NA; clone size: NA; J gene: TRBJ1-5; V gene: TRBV4-1
CDR3 DNA: TGTGCCAGTAGTAGACAGGTACTAAGCACAGATACGCAGTATTTT; CDR3 protein: CASSRQVLSTDTQYF; D gene: NA; clone size: once; J gene: TRBJ2-3; V gene: TRBV19
CDR3 DNA: TGTGCCAGCAGCTTATCTGCGGGTTATACGGGCACTGAAGCTTTCTTT; CDR3 protein: CASSLSAGYTGTEAFF; D gene: NA; clone size: NA; J gene: TRBJ1-1; V gene: TRBV5-6
CDR3 DNA: TGTGCCAGCAGCGAGGCGGAGTCGTATAATTCACCCCTCCACTTT; CDR3 protein: CASSEAESYNSPLHF; D gene: NA; clone size: NA; J gene: TRBJ1-6; V gene: TRBV9
CDR3 DNA: TGTGCCAGCAGCCCAGGCCTGCGCTATGGCTACACCTTC; CDR3 protein: CASSPGLRYGYTF; D gene: NA; clone size: NA; J gene: TRBJ1-2; V gene: TRBV7-8
CDR3 DNA: TGTGCCAGCAGCTTAGATTCTTCGACAGGGTCCTACTATGGCTACACCTTC; CDR3 protein: CASSLDSSTGSYYGYTF; D gene: TRBD1; clone size: NA; J gene: TRBJ1-2; V gene: TRBV11-2
CDR3 DNA: TGCGCCAGCAGCTCAGGGGGAGCAGCAGCCACGGGAGAGACCCAGTACTTC; CDR3 protein: CASSSGGAAATGETQYF; D gene: TRBD1; clone size: once; J gene: TRBJ2-5; V gene: TRBV5-1
CDR3 DNA: TGTGCCACCAGCAGAGCGACAGTCGGGAACACTGAAGCTTTCTTT; CDR3 protein: CATSRATVGNTEAFF; D gene: NA; clone size: NA; J gene: TRBJ1-1; V gene: TRBV15
CDR3 DNA: TGTGCCAGCAGTTTTGGGAGCATTCAGTACTTC; CDR3 protein: CASSFGSIQYF; D gene: NA; clone size: NA; J gene: TRBJ2-4; V gene: TRBV27
CDR3 DNA: TGCGCCAGCAGCAAGGACAGGTATGCCACCGGGGAGCTGTTTTTT; CDR3 protein: CASSKDRYATGELFF; D gene: TRBD1; clone size: NA; J gene: TRBJ2-2; V gene: TRBV5-1
CDR3 DNA: TGTGCCAGCAGTTTAGCGGGCCGAAGCGGAGCTTTCTTT; CDR3 protein: CASSLAGRSGAFF; D gene: NA; clone size: NA; J gene: TRBJ1-1; V gene: TRBV27
CDR3 DNA: TGTGCCAGCAGCTTACAACCGGGACAGGGGGGCTACACCTTC; CDR3 protein: CASSLQPGQGGYTF; D gene: TRBD1; clone size: NA; J gene: TRBJ1-2; V gene: TRBV7-2